This passage covers 17 T cell receptor beta chains from one sample sequenced in a study of cytomegalovirus exposure and HLA in healthy donors (TCRdb year 2017). The library was generated by the immunoSEQ multiplex PCR assay. A mixture of 60 forward primers for TCR Vbeta segments and 13 reverse primers for TCR Jbeta segments was used in the multiplex PCR. TCRdb stores this immuneACCESS table with in-frame sequences only. Part of the clones is absent; in the studies checked, under half of the shortfall reflects unresolved V genes, and no reason is known for the rest. In this sample the table shows around 230,000 clones, about 85% of which occur a single time. The ten largest clones take up around 0.22% of the sample. What was sequenced was PBMCs. All receptors come from a girl aged 2 to 10 in good health and CMV-seronegative.

The chain has TRBV9 and TRBJ2-7; D is unclear. The V gene's germline CDR1 is SGDLS and CDR2 YYNGEE. CDR3 size: 13 residues. With 2 bases removed from V and 0 bases from J, the gap between germline ends came to 6 bases. CDR3 sequence: CASSVASSYEQYF. Written as DNA, the CDR3 is TGTGCCAGCAGCGTCGCCAGCTCCTACGAGCAGTACTTC.

This chain joins TRBV18 and TRBJ1-5; D may be TRBD1 (5 bases). Germline CDR1 and CDR2: KGHSH and LQKENI. V dropped 3 bases and J dropped 7 bases, with 13 bases sitting between them. The CDR3 has 14 amino acids. This CDR3 reads CASSPGGVGQPQHF. As DNA, the CDR3 is TGTGCCAGCTCACCGGGAGGGGTCGGGCAGCCCCAGCATTTT.

This clone was found a few times. The chain carries TRBV4-1 and TRBJ2-7; no firm D call. Trimming removed 2 bases at V and 2 bases at J, with 19 bases between. The V gene's germline CDR1 is MGHRA and CDR2 YSYEKL. CDR3 length: 17 amino acids. The CDR3, as DNA: TGCGCCAGCAGCCAACAGGATACTCAGAATCCGACCTACGAGCAGTACTTC. The encoded protein is CASSQQDTQNPTYEQYF.

The chain carries TRBV15 and TRBJ2-2, with 11 bases identical to TRBD1. The CDR3 consists of 18 residues. V shed 4 bases, J shed 1 base, and the junction held 8 bases outside the gene matches. Germline loops: CDR1 LNHNV, CDR2 YYDKDF (reference sequence). The CDR3 coding sequence is TGTGCCACCAGCACCGGGACAGGGGGTACCCTGAACACCGGGGAGCTGTTTTTT. As protein: CATSTGTGGTLNTGELFF.

This clone was seen a single time. The J gene is TRBJ1-2, the V gene TRBV19, with D hard to call. The CDR3 totals 12 residues. Germline CDR1 is LNHDA and CDR2 is SQIVND (reference sequence). With 5 bases removed from V and 9 bases from J, the gap between germline ends came to 13 bases. CDR3: CASSRASGSYTF. DNA for the CDR3: TGTGCCAGTAGTCGCGCGTCGGGGAGCTACACCTTC.

This clone came up a few times. This rearrangement joins TRBV27 to TRBJ2-1, with 9 bases that match TRBD2. Losses at the gene ends were 2 bases for V and 4 bases for J; bases not matched to a gene: 6. The CDR3 has 16 residues. CDR1 MNHEY and CDR2 SMNVEV come from the germline V gene (reference sequence). CDR3 bases: TGTGCCAGCAGTTTAACCGGGACTAGCTCTTACAATGAGCAGTTCTTC. The encoded protein is CASSLTGTSSYNEQFF.

The chain recombines TRBV11-2 with TRBJ2-3; 7 bases are shared with TRBD1. V shed 4 bases and J 6 bases; nucleotides not matched to a gene: 4. The germline V gene encodes CDR1 SGHAT and CDR2 FQNNGV. This CDR3 contains 13 residues. CDR3 nucleotides: TGTGCCAGCAGCTCCCACAGGGGCGATACGCAGTATTTT. It yields the protein CASSSHRGDTQYF.

The chain employs TRBV4-1 and TRBJ2-1; 9 bases fit TRBD1. With V trimmed by 0 bases and J by 4 bases, 7 bases remained unmatched. Germline CDR1 and CDR2: MGHRA and YSYEKL. The CDR3 is made up of 17 amino acids. CDR3 residues: CASSQDTGGQGYNEQFF. The CDR3 DNA reads TGCGCCAGCAGCCAAGATACTGGGGGACAGGGATACAATGAGCAGTTCTTC.

V and J are TRBV7-8 and TRBJ1-1; a weak D match, TRBD1 (5 bases). V lost 1 base and J 1 base, leaving 16 bases between the germline ends. The CDR3 loop spans 17 amino acids. In germline, CDR1 is SGHVS, CDR2 FQNEAQ. In nucleotides, the CDR3 is TGTGCCAGCAGCTTAGTTCGCGTGGCAGGGTGGAACACTGAAGCTTTCTTT. Amino acid sequence: CASSLVRVAGWNTEAFF. Full variable domain (rest looked up from reference TRBV7-8 and TRBJ1-1): GAGVSQSPRYKVAKRGQDVALRCDPISGHVSLFWYQQALGQGPEFLTYFQNEAQLDKSGLPSDRFFAERPEGSVSTLKIQRTQQEDSAVYLCASSLVRVAGWNTEAFFGQGTRLTVV.

This clone has a single count. The chain carries TRBV18 and TRBJ1-1, with 7 bases aligning to TRBD1. CDR1 and CDR2 from the germline V gene are KGHSH and LQKENI. After removal of 4 bases from V and 4 bases from J, the junction contained 6 bases not matched to a gene. The length of the CDR3 is 14 residues. CDR3 protein: CASSRQGDSTEAFF. DNA of the CDR3: TGTGCCAGCTCACGACAGGGAGATAGCACTGAAGCTTTCTTT.

The CDR3 bases are TGTGCCAGCAGTGTCGTCCGGGACAGATCTTCCTACACCTTC. Residues: CASSVVRDRSSYTF. V usage is TRBV27 and J usage is TRBJ1-2, with TRBD1 identical over 7 bases. This CDR3 has 14 residues. Trimming cost V 5 bases and J 10 bases; bases outside gene matches: 13. CDR1 is MNHEY and CDR2 is SMNVEV in the germline V gene (reference sequence).

The chain has TRBV7-2 and TRBJ2-7; tentatively, D is TRBD1 (6 bases). The V gene lost 5 bases and the J gene lost 2 bases, with 10 bases spanning the gap. The CDR3 is 13 amino acids. Germline assignment: CDR1 SGHTA and CDR2 FQGNSA. This chain's CDR3 is CASSPRTAYEQYF. The CDR3 nucleotides read TGTGCCAGCAGCCCCCGGACAGCCTACGAGCAGTACTTC.

Only a few counts were recorded for this clone. The chain carries TRBV7-9 and TRBJ2-5, with unresolved D. The CDR3 runs 12 residues. The V end lost 6 bases, the J end lost 4 bases, and 9 bases lay between the germline ends. Per germline, CDR1 SEHNR and CDR2 FQNEAQ (reference sequence). Here the CDR3 reads CASRRGLETQYF. The CDR3 region has the DNA TGTGCCAGCAGAAGAGGATTAGAGACCCAGTACTTC.

The chain combines TRBV7-2 with TRBJ2-1; D unclear. This CDR3 region has 12 residues. Trimming took 5 bases from V and 3 from J, leaving 5 bases between them. Germline V lookup: CDR1 SGHTA, CDR2 FQGNSA. This CDR3 reads CASSLYYNEQFF. CDR3 in DNA: TGTGCCAGCAGCCTATACTACAATGAGCAGTTCTTC.

The J gene is TRBJ1-2, the V gene TRBV5-1; 7 nucleotides line up with TRBD1. CDR3 length: 14 amino acids. Germline assignment: CDR1 SGHRS and CDR2 YFSETQ. V shed 4 bases and J 4 bases; nucleotides not matched to a gene: 7. The CDR3 DNA reads as TGCGCCAGCAGCCCGCCGACAGGGTCCTATGGCTACACCTTC. It yields the protein CASSPPTGSYGYTF.

The DNA for the CDR3 is TGTGCCAGCTCACCACCCGAAGAGACCCAGTACTTC. Translation: CASSPPEETQYF. The chain uses TRBV18 and TRBJ2-5; D uncertain. The CDR3 is made up of 12 amino acids. V was shortened by 0 bases and J by 3 bases, with 2 bases between the two germline ends. Germline CDR1 and CDR2: KGHSH and LQKENI.

The chain carries TRBV5-1 and TRBJ1-2; 7 positions agree with TRBD1. This CDR3 is built from 14 residues. The germline V gene has CDR1 SGHRS and CDR2 YFSETQ. J gave up 8 bases and V 1 base, and 8 bases lay outside the gene matches. CDR3 DNA: TGCGCCAGCAGCTTGACCGACAGGGTCGGCGGCTACACCTTC. Translation: CASSLTDRVGGYTF.